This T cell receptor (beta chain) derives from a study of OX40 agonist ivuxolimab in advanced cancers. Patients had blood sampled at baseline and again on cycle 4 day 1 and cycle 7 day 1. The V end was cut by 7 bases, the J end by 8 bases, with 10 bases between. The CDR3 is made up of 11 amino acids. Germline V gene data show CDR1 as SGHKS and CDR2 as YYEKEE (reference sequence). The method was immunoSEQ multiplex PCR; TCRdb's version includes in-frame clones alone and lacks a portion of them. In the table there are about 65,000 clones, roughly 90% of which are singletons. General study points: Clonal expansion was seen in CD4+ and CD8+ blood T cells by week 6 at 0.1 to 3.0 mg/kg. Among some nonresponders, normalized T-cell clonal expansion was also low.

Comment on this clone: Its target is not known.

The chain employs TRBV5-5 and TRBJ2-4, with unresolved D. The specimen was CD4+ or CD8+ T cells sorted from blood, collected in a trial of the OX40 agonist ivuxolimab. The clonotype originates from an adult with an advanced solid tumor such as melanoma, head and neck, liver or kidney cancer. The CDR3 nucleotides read TGTGCCAGCTCCATGTCGGACATTCAGTACTTC. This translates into CASSMSDIQYF.